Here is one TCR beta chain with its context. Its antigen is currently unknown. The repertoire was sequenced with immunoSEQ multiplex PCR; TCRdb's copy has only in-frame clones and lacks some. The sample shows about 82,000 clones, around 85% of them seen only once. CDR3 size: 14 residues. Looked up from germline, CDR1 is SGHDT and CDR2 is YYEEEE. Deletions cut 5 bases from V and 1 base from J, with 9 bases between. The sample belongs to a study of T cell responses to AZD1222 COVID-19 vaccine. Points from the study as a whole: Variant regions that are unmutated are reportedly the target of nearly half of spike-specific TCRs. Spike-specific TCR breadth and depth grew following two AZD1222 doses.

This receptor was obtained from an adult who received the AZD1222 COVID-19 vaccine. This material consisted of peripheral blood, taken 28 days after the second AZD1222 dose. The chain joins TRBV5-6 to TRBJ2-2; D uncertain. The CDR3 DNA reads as TGTGCCAGCAGTTATTCAGGGAACACCGGGGAGCTGTTTTTT. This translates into CASSYSGNTGELFF.